This T cell receptor (beta chain) was profiled in a study of CD8 T cells in ankylosing spondylitis. Points from the study as a whole: Among TCR beta sequences, a motif of 7 to 9 highly homologous variants appeared characteristic of ankylosing spondylitis blood.

Points on this clonotype: Its antigen remains unknown.

The CDR3 loop spans 16 amino acids. Between the trimmed V and J ends, which lost 5 bases and 1 base, there was a span of 17 bases. Germline assignment: CDR1 SQVTM and CDR2 ANQGSEA. TCRdb independently ran MiXCR on the 5' RACE reads; one entry per CDR3 protein. The table includes approximately 100,000 distinct CDR3 sequences, roughly 8.3% detected once. This receptor was obtained from a male donor with ankylosing spondylitis or in good health (not recorded which). Source material: blood, either unsorted or a sorted T cell fraction (not recorded which). The chain joins TRBV29-1 to TRBJ2-2; D is possibly TRBD1 (6 bases). This CDR3 is CSVQTGYRGNTGELFF. CDR3 coding DNA: TGCAGCGTTCAAACAGGGTACCGAGGGAACACCGGGGAGCTGTTTTTT.